This entry concerns a single TCR beta chain. Its antigen is still unknown. PCR amplification relied on 60 Vbeta primers (plus 13 Jbeta primers). Original processing notes: About 9.9 million shared chains were among about 80 million unique TCR beta chains counted in a later analysis. Data came from immunoSEQ multiplex PCR; TCRdb stores just in-frame clones and leaves some out. Clonal size and the V and J genes are those of that table, whereas D and trimming came from the DNA. The table has some 200,000 clones, 77% seen once. This sample is part of a study of cytomegalovirus exposure and HLA in healthy donors. Study-wide points: Specific recognition of CMV antigens was confirmed in vitro for a few chains (all CMV-associated). There were some V segments, including TRBV6-2 and TRBV6-3, excluded as indistinguishable. The productive fraction for most TCR beta V segments was about 87% or about 30% in an earlier analysis.

Germline CDR1 and CDR2: ENHRY and SYGVKD. There are 13 residues in the CDR3. The ends lost 10 bases at V and 11 bases at J; junction bases unmatched: 14. The sequenced material came from PBMCs. The receptor's source is a female donor in good health and CMV-seronegative. The rearrangement joins TRBV10-3 to TRBJ1-1; 9 bases are shared with TRBD1. In nucleotides, the CDR3 is TGTGCCACCGAACACGGACAGGGGATGGACGCTTTCTTT. It encodes CATEHGQGMDAFF.